What follows are 29 T cell receptor beta chains derived from one specimen sequenced in a study of T-cell memory formation after mild COVID-19 (dated by TCRdb to the early 2020s). The library relied on 5' RACE. The sample was run on an Illumina NovaSeq 6000. Using fastp trimming at Q25 and MiXCR clonotype assembly, TCRdb reanalyzed the public sequencing data and kept in-frame beta chains. Each CDR3 protein gets just one entry, which takes the most common genes and DNA from the rows behind it. This sample lists roughly 150,000 distinct CDR3 sequences; 11% to 15% were detected once. The ten largest clones take up under 30% of the sample. Sequenced sample: PBMCs or a T cell subset sorted from them (not recorded which). The receptor source for this set is an adult woman who had mild COVID-19 (a few samples of this study predate the infection). The sample titles of this study are shuffled in the database, so cell type and time point are left out; the donor was told from shared clones.

This clonotype was observed a handful of times. The chain joins TRBV4-3 to TRBJ2-1; a weak D match, TRBD1 (5 bases). CDR1 is LGHNA and CDR2 is YSLEER in the germline V gene. The V end lost 0 bases, the J end lost 7 bases, and 22 bases lay between the germline ends. The length of the CDR3 is 18 residues. The CDR3 spells CASSQDRGVWVQTNEQFF. The CDR3 bases are TGCGCCAGCAGCCAAGATAGGGGTGTGTGGGTCCAGACGAATGAGCAGTTCTTC.

This clonotype was observed a handful of times. The chain combines TRBV9 with TRBJ2-3; 10 bases line up with TRBD2. Germline V gives CDR1 SGDLS, CDR2 YYNGEE. Trimming cost V 3 bases and J 6 bases; bases outside gene matches: 7. This CDR3 region has 15 residues. The CDR3 sequence is CASSGSGGAADTQYF. The CDR3 nucleotides read TGTGCCAGCAGCGGGAGCGGGGGGGCAGCGGATACGCAGTATTTT.

The rearrangement uses TRBV5-6 and TRBJ1-5, with D possibly TRBD1 on 6 matching bases. The germline V and J ends were trimmed by 5 bases and 2 bases, with 11 bases remaining between them. Germline lookup yields CDR1 SGHDT and CDR2 YYEEEE. This CDR3 contains 14 residues. The CDR3 DNA is TGTGCCAGCAGGGGGGGGGCAGGCAATCAGCCCCAGCATTTT. Translated, it gives CASRGGAGNQPQHF.

This clonotype was found a few times. The chain carries TRBV5-5 and TRBJ2-7, with 9 nucleotides matching TRBD1. This CDR3 comprises 15 residues. Germline V gives CDR1 SGHKS, CDR2 YYEKEE (reference sequence). The V gene end was trimmed by 4 bases and the J gene end by 5 bases; junction bases not matched to a gene: 10. CDR3 sequence (DNA): TGTGCCAGCAGCCCCCTGGACAGGGGCATCCACGAGCAGTACTTC. It translates to CASSPLDRGIHEQYF.

The table lists this clonotype with many counts. The chain couples TRBV9 to TRBJ2-5; D could derive from TRBD1 or TRBD2 (5 bases each). With 1 base removed from V and 5 bases from J, the gap between germline ends came to 9 bases. The CDR3 is 13 residues long. CDR1 and CDR2 from the germline V gene are SGDLS and YYNGEE. The CDR3 DNA reads TGTGCCAGCAGCGTACAGGGACGGGAGACCCAGTACTTC. It specifies CASSVQGRETQYF.

The table lists this clonotype with a few counts. This chain uses TRBV29-1 with TRBJ2-7; D might be TRBD1 or TRBD2, each matching 5 bases. This CDR3 contains 14 residues. The V end lost 3 bases, the J end lost 1 base, and 13 bases lay between the germline ends. Germline V gene lookup returns CDR1 SQVTM and CDR2 ANQGSEA. In nucleotides, the CDR3 is TGCAGCGTTGAGGGGGACGGATTATCCTACGAGCAGTACTTC. It is translated as CSVEGDGLSYEQYF.

The rearrangement links TRBV4-3 to TRBJ2-2, with 9 positions matching TRBD1. After removal of 5 bases from V and 6 bases from J, the junction contained 10 bases not matched to a gene. In germline, CDR1 is LGHNA, CDR2 YSLEER. The length of the CDR3 is 16 residues. For the CDR3, the DNA is TGCGCCAGCAGCGAACGGACAGGGGATTACGCCGGGGAGCTGTTTTTT. Its translation: CASSERTGDYAGELFF.

This clonotype was detected many times. The chain joins TRBV20-1 to TRBJ1-2; TRBD1 matches 7 bases. The CDR3 runs to 14 residues. Per germline, CDR1 DFQATT and CDR2 SNEGSKA (reference sequence). V lost 2 bases to trimming and J lost 4 bases; unmatched junction nucleotides: 7. The DNA of the CDR3 is TGCAGTGCTAGAAGACAGGGTGGAGTCTATGGCTACACCTTC. This gives the protein CSARRQGGVYGYTF.

This clonotype came up many times. V and J are TRBV27 and TRBJ2-7; 10 bases fit TRBD2. Germline CDR1 and CDR2: MNHEY and SMNVEV (reference sequence). This CDR3 has 17 amino acids. With 5 bases clipped from V and 1 base from J, the junction kept 11 bases outside the gene matches. The CDR3 reads CASSMLAGDPSSYEQYF. The CDR3 coding sequence is TGTGCCAGCAGTATGCTAGCGGGAGACCCTTCTTCCTACGAGCAGTACTTC.

The chain has TRBV24-1 and TRBJ2-7, with TRBD1 matching over 10 bases. Trimming cost V 4 bases and J 6 bases; bases outside gene matches: 2. Per the germline V gene, CDR1 is KGHDR and CDR2 is SFDVKD. CDR3 size: 13 residues. CDR3 sequence (DNA): TGTGCCACCAGTGAGTGGACAGGGGGCGAGCAGTACTTC. It translates to CATSEWTGGEQYF.

This clonotype was found a few times. V usage is TRBV7-9 and J usage is TRBJ2-7, with 7 positions matching TRBD1. Germline-derived CDR1 and CDR2 are SEHNR and FQNEAQ (reference sequence). V dropped 1 base and J dropped 5; count of bases not matched to a gene: 8. The CDR3 is made up of 15 amino acids. CDR3 residues: CASSLGGGTGNEQYF. The CDR3 region has the DNA TGTGCCAGCAGCTTAGGAGGGGGCACGGGGAACGAGCAGTACTTC.

The sample holds a few counts of this clonotype. The V and J genes are TRBV13 and TRBJ2-7; D is perhaps TRBD2 (5 bases). The V gene's germline CDR1 is PRHDT and CDR2 FYEKMQ (reference sequence). The CDR3 spans 14 residues. The germline V and J ends were trimmed by 0 bases and 3 bases, with 9 bases remaining between them. CDR3 coding DNA: TGTGCCAGCAGCTTAGGTAGCGCTAACTACGAGCAGTACTTC. Its translation is CASSLGSANYEQYF.

This clonotype occurred a few times. The chain joins TRBV12-3 or TRBV12-4 to TRBJ1-5; D not certain. CDR3 length: 13 amino acids. Trimming took 5 bases from V and 9 from J, leaving 14 bases between them. DNA of the CDR3: TGTGCCAGCAGTCCCTCCCCGAACCCGCCCCAGCATTTT. It encodes CASSPSPNPPQHF.

The chain links TRBV30 to TRBJ2-7; 12 nucleotides match TRBD1. In germline, CDR1 is GTSNPN, CDR2 SVGIG (reference sequence). The CDR3 totals 14 residues. Unmatched junction bases numbered 3, after V lost 0 bases and J lost 6 bases. The CDR3 loop is CAWSVGTGGFEQYF. DNA for the CDR3: TGTGCCTGGAGTGTGGGGACAGGGGGCTTCGAGCAGTACTTC.

The V and J genes are TRBV7-9 and TRBJ2-5, with D perhaps TRBD2 (6 bases). V lost 5 bases, J lost 0 bases, and 19 bases lay in between. Looked up from germline, CDR1 is SEHNR and CDR2 is FQNEAQ (reference sequence). The CDR3 totals 17 residues. This CDR3 reads CASSHQPSAGHQETQYF. CDR3 bases: TGTGCCAGCAGCCACCAACCCTCCGCGGGGCACCAAGAGACCCAGTACTTC.

The rearrangement links TRBV7-8 to TRBJ2-1; 7 bases are a match to TRBD2. V dropped 0 bases and J dropped 4; count of bases not matched to a gene: 12. Germline V lookup: CDR1 SGHVS, CDR2 FQNEAQ. The CDR3 runs to 18 residues. CDR3 DNA sequence: TGTGCCAGCAGCTTAGCGAGGGGAGGGACTACCAAGTACAATGAGCAGTTCTTC. This translates into CASSLARGGTTKYNEQFF.

This clonotype appeared a few times. The gene calls are TRBV7-9 and TRBJ1-2, with 9 bases aligning to TRBD1. The CDR3 runs to 19 residues. Germline V gene data show CDR1 as SEHNR and CDR2 as FQNEAQ (reference sequence). Unmatched junction bases numbered 17, after V lost 5 bases and J lost 1 base. CDR3 coding DNA: TGTGCCAGCAGCGCCCCTCTTGGGGACAGGGCCCCGTTTAACTATGGCTACACCTTC. Its protein is CASSAPLGDRAPFNYGYTF. Full variable domain (remainder filled in from reference TRBV7-9 and TRBJ1-2): DTGVSQNPRHKITKRGQNVTFRCDPISEHNRLYWYRQTLGQGPEFLTYFQNEAQLEKSRLLSDRFSAERPKGSFSTLEIQRTEQGDSAMYLCASSAPLGDRAPFNYGYTFGSGTRLTVV.

The sample holds a few counts of this clonotype. The chain has TRBV20-1 and TRBJ2-7; TRBD1 or TRBD2 may be the D gene (5 bases each). The germline V and J ends were trimmed by 5 bases and 4 bases, with 21 bases remaining between them. Looked up from germline, CDR1 is DFQATT and CDR2 is SNEGSKA (reference sequence). This CDR3 is built from 15 residues. Written as DNA, the CDR3 is TGCAGTGCTGAGGGAATAGGGGAGTCCCCTTACGAGCAGTACTTC. Translating gives CSAEGIGESPYEQYF.

The rearrangement uses TRBV24-1 and TRBJ1-2; D is ambiguous. V lost 1 base to trimming and J lost 8 bases, with 4 bases between them. This CDR3 region has 11 residues. Per germline, CDR1 KGHDR and CDR2 SFDVKD. In DNA, the CDR3 is TGTGCCACCAGTGATTTAGGCGGCTACACCTTC. This translates into CATSDLGGYTF.

This clonotype was seen only a few times. The chain links TRBV25-1 to TRBJ1-1; no clear D. Germline CDR1 is MGHDK and CDR2 is SYGVNS. The V end was cut by 1 base, the J end by 5 bases, with 11 bases between. The CDR3 length is 14 residues. The CDR3 DNA follows: TGTGCCAGCAGTGAATGGGGTTCGCGAACTGAAGCTTTCTTT. It specifies CASSEWGSRTEAFF.

This chain uses TRBV5-1 with TRBJ1-1; 8 positions agree with TRBD1. CDR1 and CDR2 (germline): SGHRS, YFSETQ. The CDR3 spans 14 residues. J was trimmed by 5 bases and V by 4 bases; bases with no gene match: 7. The CDR3 sequence: CASSPGTGGTEAFF. CDR3 nucleotides: TGCGCCAGCAGCCCCGGGACAGGAGGGACTGAAGCTTTCTTT.

This clonotype showed up just once. The chain couples TRBV7-6 to TRBJ1-1, with 7 bases matching TRBD1. Germline loops: CDR1 SGHVS, CDR2 FNYEAQ. This CDR3 comprises 15 residues. The V and J ends lost 1 base and 6 bases, in that order; junction bases with no gene match: 8. The CDR3 DNA sequence: TGTGCCAGCAGCTTAGGAGGAGGGGGCGCCTCTGAAGCTTTCTTT. The encoded protein is CASSLGGGGASEAFF.

This clonotype came up a few times. The chain couples TRBV19 to TRBJ1-1; no reliable D call. The CDR3 contains 12 residues. CDR1 and CDR2 from the germline V gene are LNHDA and SQIVND (reference sequence). V dropped 5 bases and J dropped 4 bases, with 8 bases sitting between them. The CDR3 is CASSPGVTEAFF. CDR3 DNA: TGTGCCAGTAGTCCGGGAGTCACTGAAGCTTTCTTT.

This clonotype was counted only a few times. V gene TRBV7-6 combines with J gene TRBJ2-7; the D gene is possibly TRBD2 (6 bases). From germline, CDR1 is SGHVS and CDR2 FNYEAQ. The CDR3 runs to 15 residues. The germline V and J ends were trimmed by 4 bases and 2 bases, with 15 bases remaining between them. The DNA of the CDR3 is TGTGCCAGCAGCTCCCTTATCGGGGGTCCCTACGAGCAGTACTTC. It is translated as CASSSLIGGPYEQYF.

In this sample, this clonotype turned up a few times. The rearrangement joins TRBV7-9 to TRBJ2-5; D is ambiguous. The V gene's germline CDR1 is SEHNR and CDR2 FQNEAQ (reference sequence). The CDR3 spans 15 residues. With 5 bases removed from V and 3 bases from J, the gap between germline ends came to 16 bases. CDR3 protein: CASSPLSGREETQYF. Here the CDR3 DNA reads TGTGCCAGCAGCCCCCTAAGTGGACGGGAAGAGACCCAGTACTTC.

There are a few counts of this clonotype. The J gene is TRBJ1-5, the V gene TRBV12-3 or TRBV12-4, with no clear D. V was trimmed by 3 bases and J by 12 bases, leaving 9 bases between them. The CDR3 is 11 residues long. The CDR3 DNA reads TGTGCCAGCAGTTTGGCTACGGACCAGCATTTT. Translated: CASSLATDQHF.

This clonotype showed up just a few times. This chain links TRBV5-1 with TRBJ2-7, with D perhaps matching TRBD2 (5 bases). V was cut by 4 bases and J by 1 base, with 15 bases left in between. This CDR3 is 15 amino acids long. Per the germline V gene, CDR1 is SGHRS and CDR2 is YFSETQ. CDR3 sequence reads: CASSGGIGRSYEQYF. The CDR3 DNA reads TGCGCCAGCAGCGGAGGTATCGGCAGATCCTACGAGCAGTACTTC.

This clonotype came up many times. One junction end disagrees with the germline gene, perhaps due to a read error. V is TRBV9 and J is TRBJ1-2; 8 nucleotides line up with TRBD1. The CDR3 runs to 18 residues. CDR1 and CDR2 from the germline V gene are SGDLS and YYNGEE. The CDR3: CSSSQGTGPRAYGYGYTF. CDR3 coding DNA: TGTTCCAGCAGCCAAGGGACAGGTCCTAGGGCCTATGGCTATGGCTACACCTTC. Drawing the rest from reference TRBV9 and TRBJ1-2, the complete variable domain is DSGVTQTPKHLITATGQRVTLRCSPRSGDLSVYWYQQSLDQGLQFLIQYYNGEERAKGNILERFSAQQFPDLHSELNLSSLELGDSALYFCSSSQGTGPRAYGYGYTFGSGTRLTVV.

This chain links TRBV5-1 with TRBJ1-3; TRBD1 is a possible D gene (6 bases). V shed 3 bases and J shed 1 base, with 11 bases lying between them. Germline assignment: CDR1 SGHRS and CDR2 YFSETQ. The CDR3 has 15 amino acids. CDR3 nucleotide sequence: TGCGCCAGCAGCTCGGGAGGGGGATCTGGAAACACCATATATTTT. Translation gives CASSSGGGSGNTIYF.